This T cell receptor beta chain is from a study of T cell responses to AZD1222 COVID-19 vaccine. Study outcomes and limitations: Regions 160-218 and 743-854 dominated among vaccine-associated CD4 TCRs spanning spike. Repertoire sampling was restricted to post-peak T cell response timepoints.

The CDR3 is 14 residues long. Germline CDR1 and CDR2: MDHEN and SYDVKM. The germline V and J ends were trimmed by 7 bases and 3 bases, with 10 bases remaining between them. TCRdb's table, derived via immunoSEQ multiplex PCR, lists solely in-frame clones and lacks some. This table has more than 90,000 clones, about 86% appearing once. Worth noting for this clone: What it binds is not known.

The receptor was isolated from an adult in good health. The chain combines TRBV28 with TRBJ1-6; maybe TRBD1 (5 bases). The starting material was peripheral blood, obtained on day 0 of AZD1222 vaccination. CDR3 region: CASNSGDYNSPLHF. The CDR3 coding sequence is TGTGCCAGCAACTCGGGGGACTATAATTCACCCCTCCACTTT.